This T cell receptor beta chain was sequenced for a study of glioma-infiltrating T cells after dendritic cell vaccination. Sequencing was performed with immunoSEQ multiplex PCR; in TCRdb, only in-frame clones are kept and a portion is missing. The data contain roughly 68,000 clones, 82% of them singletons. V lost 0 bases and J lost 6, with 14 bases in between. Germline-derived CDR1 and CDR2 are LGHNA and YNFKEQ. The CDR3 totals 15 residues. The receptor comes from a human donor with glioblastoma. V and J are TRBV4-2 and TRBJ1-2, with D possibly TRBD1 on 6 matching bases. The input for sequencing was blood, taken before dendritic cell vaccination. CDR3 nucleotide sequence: TGTGCCAGCAGCCAAGATACGGGGGGCTACGATGGCTACACCTTC. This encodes CASSQDTGGYDGYTF.